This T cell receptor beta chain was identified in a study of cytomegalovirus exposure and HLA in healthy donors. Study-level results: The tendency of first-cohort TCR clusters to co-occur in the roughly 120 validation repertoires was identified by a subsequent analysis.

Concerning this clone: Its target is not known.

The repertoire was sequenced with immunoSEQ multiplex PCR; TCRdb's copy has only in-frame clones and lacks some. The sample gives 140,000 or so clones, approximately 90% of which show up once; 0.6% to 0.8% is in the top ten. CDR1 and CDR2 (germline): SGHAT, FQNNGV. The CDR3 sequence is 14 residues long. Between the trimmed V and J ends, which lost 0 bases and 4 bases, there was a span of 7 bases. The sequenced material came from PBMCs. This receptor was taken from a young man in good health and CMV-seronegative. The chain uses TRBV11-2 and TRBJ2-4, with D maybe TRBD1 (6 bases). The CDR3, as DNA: TGTGCCAGCAGCTTAGACAGGGGTAAAAACATTCAGTACTTC. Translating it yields CASSLDRGKNIQYF.